The rows below give T cell receptor beta chains drawn from one sample of a study of T cell responses to AZD1222 COVID-19 vaccine. TCRdb's copy holds only in-frame clones and misses some; the assay was immunoSEQ multiplex PCR. The sample consists of 200,000 to 250,000 clones, 85% to 95% of them appearing once. Sequenced material: peripheral blood, taken on day 0 of MenACWY control vaccination. All receptors come from an adult in good health. Both conserved end residues are part of each CDR3.

TRBJ1-1	TRBV19	CASSLAGVLNTEAFF
TRBJ1-3	TRBV30	CALARGYGNTIYF
TRBJ1-2	TRBV3-1/TRBV3-2	CASSQAGEYGYTF
TRBJ2-1	TRBV5-5	CASSWKPGQGIHEQFF
TRBJ1-1	TRBV6-5	CASSYSLKTNTEAFF
TRBJ1-5	TRBV3-1/TRBV3-2	CASSPYGAQPQHF
TRBJ1-1	TRBV3-1/TRBV3-2	CASGGGNTEAFF
TRBJ1-6	TRBV30	CAWSVNNSPLHF
TRBJ1-5	TRBV12-3/TRBV12-4	CASTLRDQPQHF
TRBJ1-1	TRBV30	CAWRPNPGWNTEAFF
TRBJ1-2	TRBV6-5	CAGGTVQMAGGYTF
TRBJ2-5	TRBV5-4	CASSPRASGGAGETQYF
TRBJ1-4	TRBV2	CASIDKQKPWRGEKLFF
TRBJ1-2	TRBV16	CASSPTGVHGYTF
TRBJ1-4	TRBV10-2	CASSVARVREKLFF
TRBJ2-2	TRBV4-3	CASSQDPLAGELFF
TRBJ1-6	TRBV7-9	CASSAQGGSVSPLHF
TRBJ1-3	TRBV10-3	CAISDWGVGNTIYF
TRBJ1-5	TRBV6-5	CASSYSTGGRFQPQHF
TRBJ1-5	TRBV20-1	CSASGGVNQPQHF
TRBJ1-1	TRBV4-3	CASSHPAGTAGEAFF
TRBJ2-7	TRBV10-3	CAISEILSGGALEQYF
TRBJ1-1	TRBV10-3	CASRRQGSTEAFF
TRBJ1-4	TRBV5-4	CASSLSGRDEKLFF
TRBJ1-6	TRBV19	CASTGRGTQSPLHF
TRBJ1-2	TRBV7-9	CASSMEYGYTF
TRBJ1-2	TRBV4-1	CASSQDNGGYTF
TRBJ1-2	TRBV18	CASSPTGSYGYTF
TRBJ1-4	TRBV4-1	CASSQDPGQGGEKLFF
TRBJ2-1	TRBV5-1	CATASGGVLYNEQFF
TRBJ1-5	TRBV12-3/TRBV12-4	CASSPGTHQPQHF
TRBJ2-1	TRBV5-6	CASSSPGTLYNEQFF